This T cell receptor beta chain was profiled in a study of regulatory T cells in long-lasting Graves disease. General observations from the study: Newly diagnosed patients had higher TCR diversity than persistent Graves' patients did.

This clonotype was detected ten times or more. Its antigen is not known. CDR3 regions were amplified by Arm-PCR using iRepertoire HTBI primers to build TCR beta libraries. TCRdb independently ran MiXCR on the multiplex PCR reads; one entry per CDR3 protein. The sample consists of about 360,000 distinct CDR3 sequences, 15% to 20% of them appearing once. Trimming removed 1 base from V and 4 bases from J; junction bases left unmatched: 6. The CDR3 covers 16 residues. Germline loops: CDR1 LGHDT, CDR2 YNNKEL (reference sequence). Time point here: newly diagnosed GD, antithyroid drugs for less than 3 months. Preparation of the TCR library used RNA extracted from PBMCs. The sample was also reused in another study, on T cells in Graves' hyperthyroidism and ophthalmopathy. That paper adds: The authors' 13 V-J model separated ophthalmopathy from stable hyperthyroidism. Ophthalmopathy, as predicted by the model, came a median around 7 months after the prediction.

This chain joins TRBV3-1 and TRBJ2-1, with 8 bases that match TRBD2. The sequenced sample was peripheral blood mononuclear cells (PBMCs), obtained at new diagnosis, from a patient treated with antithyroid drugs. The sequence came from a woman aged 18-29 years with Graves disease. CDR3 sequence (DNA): TGTGCCAGCAGCCAAGTCCTACTAGCGGAGTACAATGAGCAGTTCTTC. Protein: CASSQVLLAEYNEQFF.